These T cell receptor beta chains were read from a single sample in a study of T cells in Graves' hyperthyroidism and ophthalmopathy. In TCRdb, the multiplex PCR reads were re-called with MiXCR into one record per CDR3 protein. The sample contains about 560,000 distinct CDR3 sequences, approximately 14% of which appear only once. Sequencing was carried out using blood. These receptors all stem from a woman in her thirties with Graves' hyperthyroidism. CDR3s include the opening cysteine and the closing phenylalanine or tryptophan. D genes are given only for firm matches. The size entry is marked missing in some rows and otherwise reads once, few, many or a size class.

CDR3 length | D gene | J gene | V gene | clone size | CDR3 DNA | CDR3 protein
15 | TRBD2 | TRBJ2-7 | TRBV5-1 | many | TGTGCCAGCAGCCTGGGACTAGCGGGAGCCTACGAGCAGTACTTC | CASSLGLAGAYEQYF
14 | TRBD2 | TRBJ2-7 | TRBV2 | many | TGTGCCAGCAGCGGCGGGAGGGCCACCTACGAGCAGTACTTC | CASSGGRATYEQYF
12 | NA | TRBJ1-5 | TRBV27 | few | TGTGCCAGTGGCCGAGGGGGTCAGCCCCAGCATTTT | CASGRGGQPQHF
14 | NA | TRBJ1-3 | TRBV28 | NA | TGTGCCAGCAGTTTTTACCGTTCTGGAAACACCATATATTTT | CASSFYRSGNTIYF
15 | NA | TRBJ2-1 | TRBV20-1 | NA | TGCAGTGCTAGAAAGGGGCTGAGCTCCTACAATGAGCAGTTCTTC | CSARKGLSSYNEQFF
15 | TRBD2 | TRBJ2-1 | TRBV29-1 | few | TGCAGCGTTGAGGGGGGGACTAGAGGATACAATGAGCAGTTCTTC | CSVEGGTRGYNEQFF
18 | NA | TRBJ1-3 | TRBV25-1 | NA | TGTGCCAGCAGTGAATGGGGGGTCGGGAGTTACTCTGGAAACACCATATATTTT | CASSEWGVGSYSGNTIYF
17 | TRBD1 | TRBJ1-5 | TRBV28 | many | TGTGCCAGCAGGGGTGAGCGGGACAGGGATCCGCATCAGCCCCAGCATTTT | CASRGERDRDPHQPQHF
13 | NA | TRBJ1-2 | TRBV2 | many | TGTGCCAGCAGGGTGGACGCATCGTATGGCTACACCTTC | CASRVDASYGYTF
15 | NA | TRBJ2-1 | TRBV18 | many | TGTGCCAGCTCAGGGTCGGGGGACCCCTACAATGAGCAGTTCTTC | CASSGSGDPYNEQFF
14 | NA | TRBJ2-7 | TRBV5-6 | many | TGTGCCAGCAGCTTGGCCGTGGGTGTGGACGAGCAGTACTTC | CASSLAVGVDEQYF
11 | NA | TRBJ1-1 | TRBV7-9 | many | TGTGCCAGCAGCCTAGACAGCCGGGCTTTCTTT | CASSLDSRAFF
15 | TRBD1 | TRBJ2-7 | TRBV30 | few | TGTGCCTGGAGCACCCGGACAGGTGGGGCTATCGAGCAGTACTTC | CAWSTRTGGAIEQYF
15 | TRBD2 | TRBJ2-7 | TRBV4-3 | many | TGCGCCAGCAGCCAAGTTCTAGCGGGAGCCTACGAGCAGTACTTC | CASSQVLAGAYEQYF
13 | NA | TRBJ1-2 | TRBV6-2/TRBV6-3 | NA | TGTGCCAGCAGTTACCGCGCGGGCTATGGCTACACCTTC | CASSYRAGYGYTF
15 | NA | TRBJ2-5 | TRBV20-1 | many | TGCAGTGCTAGAGATATTGGACGGGACTCGGAGACCCAGTACTTC | CSARDIGRDSETQYF
15 | TRBD1 | TRBJ2-7 | TRBV30 | many | TGTGCCTGGAGTGGACTCGGACAGGGGACCAACGAGCAGTACTTC | CAWSGLGQGTNEQYF
15 | NA | TRBJ2-1 | TRBV20-1 | few | TGCAGTGCACCAAGCATCCCGGGACTGTCCAATGAGCAGTTCTTC | CSAPSIPGLSNEQFF
14 | TRBD1 | TRBJ1-2 | TRBV7-9 | NA | TGTGCCAGCAGCCAAACAGGGGACGTGAATGGCTACACCTTC | CASSQTGDVNGYTF
13 | NA | TRBJ2-2 | TRBV11-2 | many | TGTGCCAGCAGCTTAGCTAAGACCGGGGAGCTGTTTTTT | CASSLAKTGELFF
15 | TRBD2 | TRBJ2-2 | TRBV10-3 | NA | TGTGCCATCAGTGAGTCCCCGCGGGAGCTGGGGGAGCTGTTTTTT | CAISESPRELGELFF
14 | NA | TRBJ2-1 | TRBV7-6 | many | TGTGCCAGCAGCTTAGACTTCTCCTACAATGAGCAGTTCTTC | CASSLDFSYNEQFF
12 | NA | TRBJ2-3 | TRBV18 | many | TGTGCCAGCTCACCGGGCACAGATACGCAGTATTTT | CASSPGTDTQYF
16 | NA | TRBJ1-5 | TRBV7-2 | few | TGTGCCAGCAGATCTGTTGGGGGACCGGCCCTCGCCAGCCTGCATTTT | CASRSVGGPALASLHF
14 | NA | TRBJ2-1 | TRBV2 | many | TGTGCCAGCAGTGAAGGGAGAACATACAATGAGCAGTTCTTC | CASSEGRTYNEQFF
14 | TRBD2 | TRBJ2-1 | TRBV5-1 | many | TGCGCCAGCAGACCTGGACTAGGGGACAATGAGCAGTTCTTC | CASRPGLGDNEQFF
15 | NA | TRBJ1-6 | TRBV11-2 | NA | TGTGCCAGCAGCTTACCCTGGACAGACAATTCACCCCTCCACTTT | CASSLPWTDNSPLHF
15 | TRBD1 | TRBJ1-2 | TRBV30 | many | TGTGCATGGACGTTGGACAGGGGGAGTTGGTATGGCTACACCTTC | CAWTLDRGSWYGYTF
16 | NA | TRBJ2-1 | TRBV5-1 | NA | TGCGCCAGCAGCTCAACCGGGACGCCAAGGATAGATGAGCAGTTCTTC | CASSSTGTPRIDEQFF
14 | TRBD2 | TRBJ2-1 | TRBV27 | many | TGTGCCAGCAGTATTCGCGGGAGCCTCGATGAGCAGTTCTTC | CASSIRGSLDEQFF
12 | NA | TRBJ2-7 | TRBV7-9 | NA | TGTGCCAGCAGCTTACTAAGGACCGAGCAGTACTTC | CASSLLRTEQYF
18 | TRBD1 | TRBJ1-1 | TRBV7-9 | NA | TGTGCCAGCAGCTTATCCTTCTTGGACAGGGCCAAGGGCACTGAAGCTTTCTTT | CASSLSFLDRAKGTEAFF
14 | TRBD1 | TRBJ1-1 | TRBV20-1 | NA | TGCAGTGCTAGAGATAACAGGGGGGTCACTGAAGCTTTCTTT | CSARDNRGVTEAFF
13 | TRBD1 | TRBJ1-4 | TRBV3-1 | NA | TGTGCCAGCAGCCGTAACAGGGGAGAAAAACTGTTTTTT | CASSRNRGEKLFF
13 | NA | TRBJ2-2 | TRBV2 | NA | TGTGCCAGCAGTGAATATTACACCGGGGAGCTGTTTTTT | CASSEYYTGELFF
13 | NA | TRBJ2-7 | TRBV20-1 | many | TGCAGTGCAATAAACCGGGACACCGAGGAGCAGTACTTC | CSAINRDTEEQYF
15 | NA | TRBJ2-1 | TRBV20-1 | few | TGCAGTGCTAGCGGACGGACAGAATATTACAATGAGCAGTTCTTC | CSASGRTEYYNEQFF